A single sample is the source of the 10 T cell receptor beta chains below, sequenced in a study of OX40 agonist ivuxolimab in advanced cancers. Using immunoSEQ multiplex PCR, the repertoire was profiled, and TCRdb retains in-frame clones only, with some absent. The data show about 110,000 clones, 91% seen once. This sample comprised CD4+ or CD8+ T cells sorted from blood, obtained in a trial of the OX40 agonist ivuxolimab. Receptor source: an adult with an advanced solid tumor such as melanoma, head and neck, liver or kidney cancer.

This clone appeared once. This chain joins TRBV7-2 and TRBJ2-3; 15 bases match TRBD2. With V trimmed by 6 bases and J by 7 bases, 8 bases remained unmatched. The CDR3 has 16 residues. Germline CDR1 is SGHTA and CDR2 is FQGNSA. The CDR3 reads CASRPPGLAGGHTQYF. Written as DNA, the CDR3 is TGTGCCAGCAGGCCTCCGGGACTAGCGGGGGGCCATACGCAGTATTTT.

The V gene is TRBV7-9, the J gene TRBJ1-1, with D perhaps matching TRBD1 (6 bases). This CDR3 contains 14 residues. CDR1 and CDR2 from the germline V gene are SEHNR and FQNEAQ (reference sequence). V was shortened by 5 bases and J by 4 bases, with 14 bases between the two germline ends. This CDR3 is CASSPLQGGTEAFF. DNA of the CDR3: TGTGCCAGCAGCCCTTTACAGGGTGGCACTGAAGCTTTCTTT.

The chain has TRBV5-8 and TRBJ1-4, with a possible D match to TRBD1 (5 bases). Trimming pared 4 bases from V and 8 bases from J, leaving 21 bases between. Germline-derived CDR1 and CDR2 are SGHTS and YDEGEE. The CDR3 runs 16 residues. The CDR3 bases are TGTGCCAGCAGCATTCACCGGGGCCCCGGCGTCGAAAAACTGTTTTTT. Translation gives CASSIHRGPGVEKLFF.

The rearrangement uses TRBV2 and TRBJ2-1; D possibly uses TRBD1 or TRBD2 (5 bases each). The CDR3 runs to 15 residues. V was trimmed by 4 bases and J by 6 bases, leaving 16 bases between them. Germline values: CDR1 SNHLY, CDR2 FYNNEI. The CDR3 sequence: CASSGRDPTFNEQFF. For the CDR3, the DNA is TGTGCCAGCAGTGGCCGGGACCCAACCTTCAATGAGCAGTTCTTC.

The chain has TRBV7-8 and TRBJ2-5; weak D call: TRBD1 (5 bases). CDR1 SGHVS and CDR2 FQNEAQ come from the germline V gene. Trimming left V 5 bases short and J 0 bases short, with 10 bases between. The CDR3 is 14 residues long. CDR3 loop: CASSLGADQETQYF. In DNA form, the CDR3 reads TGTGCCAGCAGCCTAGGGGCAGACCAAGAGACCCAGTACTTC.

The rearrangement links TRBV2 to TRBJ2-7, with D perhaps matching TRBD2 (5 bases). The CDR3 totals 13 residues. CDR1 and CDR2 from the germline V gene are SNHLY and FYNNEI. V lost 6 bases to trimming and J lost 2 bases, with 11 bases between them. The CDR3 sequence is CASSQRLAYEQYF. DNA for the CDR3: TGTGCCAGCAGCCAGCGGTTAGCCTACGAGCAGTACTTC.

This rearrangement joins TRBV5-4 to TRBJ1-1, with D possibly being TRBD1 (5 bases). The V gene lost 2 bases and the J gene lost 3 bases, with 8 bases spanning the gap. CDR3 length equals 13 residues. Germline values: CDR1 SGHNT, CDR2 YYREEE (reference sequence). The CDR3 reads CASSFGGYTEAFF. Here the CDR3 DNA reads TGTGCCAGCAGCTTCGGGGGTTACACTGAAGCTTTCTTT. Full variable domain (remainder filled in from reference TRBV5-4 and TRBJ1-1): ETGVTQSPTHLIKTRGQQVTLRCSSQSGHNTVSWYQQALGQGPQFIFQYYREEENGRGNFPPRFSGLQFPNYSSELNVNALELDDSALYLCASSFGGYTEAFFGQGTRLTVV.

The V and J genes are TRBV30 and TRBJ1-2; 9 bases are a match to TRBD1. The V segment lost 2 bases and the J segment 3 bases; nucleotides outside the gene matches: 13. The CDR3 runs 17 residues. Germline assignment: CDR1 GTSNPN and CDR2 SVGIG (reference sequence). CDR3 nucleotide sequence: TGTGCCTGGAGTATTGGGACAGGGCGAGCGTTGGACTATGGCTACACCTTC. It codes for CAWSIGTGRALDYGYTF.

On this clone itself: One junction end does not reproduce the germline sequence, and a read error may be involved. The gene calls are TRBV29-1 and TRBJ2-7; TRBD1 aligns across 8 bases. CDR3 length: 14 amino acids. The germline CDR1 and CDR2 sequences are SQVTM and ANQGSEA. CDR3 residues: CSVRRTGSSNEQYF. CDR3 DNA: TGCAGCGTTCGCCGGACAGGGTCCTCCAACGAGCAGTACTTC.

A word on this clone: This sample also contains other DNA sequences that code for the same CDR3. The chain has TRBV5-1 and TRBJ2-5; D ambiguous. Trimming shortened V by 2 bases and J by 2 bases, and 1 base separated the two germline ends. The CDR3 consists of 11 residues. Germline CDR1 is SGHRS and CDR2 is YFSETQ. CDR3 residues: CASSLQETQYF. In DNA, the CDR3 is TGCGCCAGCAGCTTACAAGAGACCCAGTACTTC.